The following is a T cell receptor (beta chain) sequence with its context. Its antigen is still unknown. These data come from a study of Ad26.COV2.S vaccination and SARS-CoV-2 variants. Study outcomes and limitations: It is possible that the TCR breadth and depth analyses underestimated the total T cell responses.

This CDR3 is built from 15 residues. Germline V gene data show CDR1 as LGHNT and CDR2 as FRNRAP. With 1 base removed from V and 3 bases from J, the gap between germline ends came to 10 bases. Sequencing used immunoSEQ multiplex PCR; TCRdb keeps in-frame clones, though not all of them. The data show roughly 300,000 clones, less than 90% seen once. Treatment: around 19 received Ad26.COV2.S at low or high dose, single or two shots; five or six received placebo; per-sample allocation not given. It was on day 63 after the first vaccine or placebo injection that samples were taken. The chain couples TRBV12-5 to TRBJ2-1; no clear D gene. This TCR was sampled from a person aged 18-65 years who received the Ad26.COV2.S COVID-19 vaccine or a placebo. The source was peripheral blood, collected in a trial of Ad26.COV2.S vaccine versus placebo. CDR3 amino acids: CASGLGTGIYNEQFF. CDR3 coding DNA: TGTGCTAGTGGTTTGGGGACGGGTATCTACAATGAGCAGTTCTTC.